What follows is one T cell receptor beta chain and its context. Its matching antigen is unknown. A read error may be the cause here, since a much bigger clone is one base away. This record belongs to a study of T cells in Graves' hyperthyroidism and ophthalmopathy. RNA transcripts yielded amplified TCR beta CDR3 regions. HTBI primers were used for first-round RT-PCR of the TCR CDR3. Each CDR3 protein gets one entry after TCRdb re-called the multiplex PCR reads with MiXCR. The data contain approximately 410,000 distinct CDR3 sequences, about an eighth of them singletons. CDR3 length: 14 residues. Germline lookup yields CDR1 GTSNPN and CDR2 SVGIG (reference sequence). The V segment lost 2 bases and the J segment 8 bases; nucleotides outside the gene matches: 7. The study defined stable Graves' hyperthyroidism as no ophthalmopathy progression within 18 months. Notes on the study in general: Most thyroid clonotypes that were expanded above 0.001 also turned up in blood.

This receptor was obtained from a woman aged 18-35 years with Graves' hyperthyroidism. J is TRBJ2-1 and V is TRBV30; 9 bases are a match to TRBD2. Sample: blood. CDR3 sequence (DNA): TGTGCCTGGAGTCTATCTACTAGCGGGCATGAGCAGTTCTTC. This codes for CAWSLSTSGHEQFF.